Listed here are 22 T cell receptor beta chains from one sample, sequenced in a study of beta chain features in type 1 diabetes. The study reverse transcribed the entire isolated RNA, so it sequenced expressed TCRB transcripts. Repertoires were generated with immunoSEQ multiplex PCR, while TCRdb's copy carries only in-frame clones and drops some. The sample records around 430,000 clones, 30% being singletons. Material for sequencing was naive CD4+ T cells from blood. Receptors were obtained from a man in his late teens or twenties in good health.

The J gene is TRBJ1-5, the V gene TRBV6-5; 7 nucleotides match TRBD1. CDR3 length: 14 amino acids. The trim removed 5 bases at V and 2 bases at J, leaving 3 bases unmatched. Germline loops: CDR1 MNHEY, CDR2 SVGAGI. CDR3 region: CASSTTGGNQPQHF. The CDR3 DNA sequence: TGTGCCAGCAGTACCACAGGGGGCAATCAGCCCCAGCATTTT.

The rearrangement uses TRBV29-1 and TRBJ1-1; D is unresolved. Trimming left V 3 bases short and J 3 bases short, with 8 bases between. Germline loops: CDR1 SQVTM, CDR2 ANQGSEA. This CDR3 is built from 12 residues. The CDR3 loop is CSVEEADTEAFF. DNA of the CDR3: TGCAGCGTTGAGGAGGCGGACACTGAAGCTTTCTTT.

This clone came up a few times. CDR3 residues: CAWSVSGNYGYTF. CDR3 DNA sequence: TGTGCCTGGAGTGTCTCGGGGAACTATGGCTACACCTTC. The chain couples TRBV30 to TRBJ1-2; D gene uncertain. V was pared by 0 bases and J by 2 bases, with 7 bases between. Germline V gene lookup returns CDR1 GTSNPN and CDR2 SVGIG (reference sequence). This CDR3 has 13 amino acids.

This clone was picked up a small number of times. V gene TRBV29-1 combines with J gene TRBJ1-2; possible D gene TRBD1, 6 bases. CDR1 is SQVTM, CDR2 ANQGSEA, per germline. Trimming removed 6 bases at V and 4 bases at J, with 21 bases between. CDR3 length: 15 residues. The CDR3, as DNA: TGCAGCGTCGCGGCTACAGGGACCGCTGGCTATGGCTACACCTTC. This gives the protein CSVAATGTAGYGYTF.

The chain carries TRBV5-1 and TRBJ1-2; no definite D call. V lost 2 bases and J lost 3, with 8 bases in between. Germline CDR1 is SGHRS and CDR2 is YFSETQ. This CDR3 contains 13 residues. The CDR3 region has the DNA TGCGCCAGCAGCTTTGGGGAGGACTATGGCTACACCTTC. Residues: CASSFGEDYGYTF.

The chain is built from TRBV2 and TRBJ2-7; 7 positions agree with TRBD1. Germline V gene sequence: CDR1 SNHLY, CDR2 FYNNEI. V shed 7 bases, J shed 6 bases, and the junction held 9 bases outside the gene matches. The CDR3 has 13 residues. The CDR3 bases are TGTGCCAGCAAAGAGACAGGGATCGGCGAGCAGTACTTC. Amino acid sequence: CASKETGIGEQYF.

The chain uses TRBV4-1 and TRBJ2-3, with 7 nucleotides matching TRBD2. The germline gives CDR1 MGHRA, CDR2 YSYEKL. The V and J ends lost 0 bases and 5 bases, in that order; junction bases with no gene match: 11. This CDR3 comprises 17 residues. This chain's CDR3 is CASSQDLGLAEQDTQYF. Here the CDR3 DNA reads TGCGCCAGCAGCCAAGATCTAGGGCTAGCGGAGCAAGATACGCAGTATTTT.

The chain carries TRBV20-1 and TRBJ1-5; D remains ambiguous. The CDR3 covers 11 residues. CDR1 and CDR2 from the germline V gene are DFQATT and SNEGSKA (reference sequence). Trimming pared 5 bases from V and 5 bases from J, leaving 7 bases between. The CDR3 protein is CSAGTYQPQHF. For the CDR3, the DNA is TGCAGTGCTGGCACCTATCAGCCCCAGCATTTT.

V is TRBV4-2 and J is TRBJ2-7; D is perhaps TRBD1 or TRBD2 (5 bases each). In germline, CDR1 is LGHNA, CDR2 YNFKEQ. The V end was cut by 4 bases, the J end by 0 bases, with 13 bases between. CDR3 size: 15 residues. The CDR3 DNA sequence: TGTGCCAGCAGCCCGTCGAGGGGCAACTCCTACGAGCAGTACTTC. Protein product: CASSPSRGNSYEQYF.

The sample holds a few counts of this clone. The genes are TRBV30 and TRBJ2-1; 9 nucleotides align to TRBD1. Germline V gene sequence: CDR1 GTSNPN, CDR2 SVGIG (reference sequence). The CDR3 length is 16 residues. Unmatched junction bases numbered 14, after V lost 3 bases and J lost 8 bases. The CDR3 coding sequence is TGTGCCTGGAGCCCCCCGGGACAGGGAGTGGTATATGAGCAGTTCTTC. Encoded protein: CAWSPPGQGVVYEQFF. The whole variable domain, filled in from reference TRBV30 and TRBJ2-1, reads SQTIHQWPATLVQPVGSPLSLECTVEGTSNPNLYWYRQAAGRGLQLLFYSVGIGQISSEVPQNLSASRPQDRQFILSSKKLLLSDSGFYLCAWSPPGQGVVYEQFFGPGTRLTVL.

The chain employs TRBV5-4 and TRBJ2-1, with a weak D call TRBD2 (6 bases). The CDR3 loop spans 14 amino acids. Trimming took 4 bases from V and 12 from J, leaving 20 bases between them. Germline loops: CDR1 SGHNT, CDR2 YYREEE (reference sequence). CDR3 sequence: CASSDSRDLGRQFF. The DNA for the CDR3 is TGTGCCAGCAGCGATTCGCGGGACCTTGGGCGGCAGTTCTTC.

The sample holds a few counts of this clone. This chain uses TRBV30 with TRBJ1-4; D call uncertain. The V end lost 2 bases, the J end lost 0 bases, and 7 bases lay between the germline ends. Per the germline V gene, CDR1 is GTSNPN and CDR2 is SVGIG (reference sequence). This CDR3 is built from 14 residues. The CDR3 DNA is TGTGCCTGGAGTATACAGACAACTAATGAAAAACTGTTTTTT. Protein product: CAWSIQTTNEKLFF.

The J gene is TRBJ1-4, the V gene TRBV30; maybe TRBD1 (5 bases). This CDR3 region has 16 residues. V gave up 1 base and J gave up 0 bases, with 12 bases separating them. Germline V lookup: CDR1 GTSNPN, CDR2 SVGIG (reference sequence). This chain's CDR3 is CAWSAGRFATNEKLFF. Here the CDR3 DNA reads TGTGCCTGGAGTGCAGGGAGGTTTGCAACTAATGAAAAACTGTTTTTT.

This rearrangement joins TRBV29-1 to TRBJ2-3; D tentatively fits TRBD1 or TRBD2 (6 bases each). Trimming took off 7 bases at V and 5 bases at J, with 22 bases between the two ends. The CDR3 totals 15 residues. Germline CDR1 SQVTM, CDR2 ANQGSEA. The CDR3 nucleotides are TGCAGCGGGAGGGGGTCGGGAGCCCGCGGAGATACGCAGTATTTT. It is translated as CSGRGSGARGDTQYF.

This clone was counted only a few times. Other DNA variants within this sample encode the same CDR3. The gene calls are TRBV29-1 and TRBJ2-2, with 7 bases identical to TRBD1. Germline CDR1 SQVTM, CDR2 ANQGSEA. The ends lost 4 bases at V and 1 base at J; junction bases unmatched: 0. The CDR3 length is 13 residues. The CDR3 sequence: CSVGQGNTGELFF. The DNA for the CDR3 is TGCAGCGTTGGACAGGGGAACACCGGGGAGCTGTTTTTT.

CDR3 amino acids: CASSLEARYGYTF. For the CDR3, the DNA is TGTGCCAGCAGCTTAGAAGCGCGCTATGGCTACACCTTC. This chain links TRBV7-2 with TRBJ1-2; D gene unclear. The CDR3 has 13 residues. In germline, CDR1 is SGHTA, CDR2 FQGNSA. Trimming shortened V by 1 base and J by 4 bases, and 7 bases separated the two germline ends. The entire variable domain, with the rest obtained from reference TRBV7-2 and TRBJ1-2, is as follows: GAGVSQSPSNKVTEKGKDVELRCDPISGHTALYWYRQSLGQGLEFLIYFQGNSAPDKSGLPSDRFSAERTGGSVSTLTIQRTQQEDSAVYLCASSLEARYGYTFGSGTRLTVV.

This clone has a handful of counts. The chain uses TRBV18 and TRBJ2-5; maybe TRBD2 (5 bases). Germline assignment: CDR1 KGHSH and CDR2 LQKENI. CDR3 length equals 14 residues. V was trimmed by 6 bases and J by 2 bases, leaving 13 bases between them. The CDR3 DNA follows: TGTGCCAGCTCCGCCCGCGGGCTACAAGAGACCCAGTACTTC. Translating it yields CASSARGLQETQYF.

This rearrangement joins TRBV19 to TRBJ2-7, with TRBD1 matching 9 bases. The CDR3 has 13 amino acids. With V trimmed by 6 bases and J by 4 bases, 4 bases remained unmatched. Germline CDR1 is LNHDA and CDR2 is SQIVND (reference sequence). CDR3 residues: CASSSGTGYEQYF. DNA for the CDR3: TGTGCCAGTAGCTCCGGGACAGGGTACGAGCAGTACTTC.

This chain links TRBV25-1 with TRBJ1-2, with D tentatively TRBD1 (6 bases). V lost 5 bases, J lost 1 base, and 11 bases lay in between. The CDR3 spans 14 residues. Looked up from germline, CDR1 is MGHDK and CDR2 is SYGVNS. CDR3 amino acids: CASSPHRDNYGYTF. DNA for the CDR3: TGTGCCAGCAGTCCTCACAGGGATAACTATGGCTACACCTTC.

This clone was seen a handful of times. The rearrangement joins TRBV4-3 to TRBJ2-7; D unclear. CDR3 length equals 16 residues. Germline assignment: CDR1 LGHNA and CDR2 YSLEER. Trimming left V 0 bases short and J 0 bases short, with 12 bases between. The CDR3 DNA reads TGCGCCAGCAGCCAAGAACGGGCTTACAGCTCCTACGAGCAGTACTTC. Translated: CASSQERAYSSYEQYF.

As regards this clone: Other DNA sequences in this specimen translate into the identical CDR3. This sequence joins TRBV30 and TRBJ2-5, with D possibly matching TRBD1 (5 bases). Germline V gene data show CDR1 as GTSNPN and CDR2 as SVGIG (reference sequence). This CDR3 has 12 residues. V was shortened by 2 bases and J by 4 bases, with 8 bases between the two germline ends. CDR3 amino acids: CAWSRQGETQYF. The CDR3 region has the DNA TGTGCCTGGAGTCGGCAGGGAGAGACCCAGTACTTC.

On this clone itself: Other DNA variants within this sample encode the same CDR3. The chain combines TRBV30 with TRBJ2-1; D is ambiguous. Per germline, CDR1 GTSNPN and CDR2 SVGIG (reference sequence). This CDR3 region has 12 residues. V was cut by 2 bases and J by 8 bases, with 10 bases left in between. CDR3 sequence reads: CAWSLGRDEQFF. The CDR3 DNA reads as TGTGCCTGGAGTTTAGGGCGCGATGAGCAGTTCTTC.